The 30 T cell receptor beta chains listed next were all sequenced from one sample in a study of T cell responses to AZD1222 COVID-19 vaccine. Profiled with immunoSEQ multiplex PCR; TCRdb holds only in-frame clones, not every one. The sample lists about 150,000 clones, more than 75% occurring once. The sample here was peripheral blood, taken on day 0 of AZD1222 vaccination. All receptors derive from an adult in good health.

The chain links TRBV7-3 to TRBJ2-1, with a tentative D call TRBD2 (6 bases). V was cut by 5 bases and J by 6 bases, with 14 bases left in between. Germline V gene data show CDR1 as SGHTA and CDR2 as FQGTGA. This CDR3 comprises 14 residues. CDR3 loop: CASSAGPGTNEQFF. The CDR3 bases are TGTGCCAGCAGCGCGGGGCCGGGGACCAATGAGCAGTTCTTC.

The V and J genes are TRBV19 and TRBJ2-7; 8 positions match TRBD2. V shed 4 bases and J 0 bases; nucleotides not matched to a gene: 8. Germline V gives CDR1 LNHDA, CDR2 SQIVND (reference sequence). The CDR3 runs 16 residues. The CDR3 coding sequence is TGTGCCAGTAGTACCCGGGGGGGGGTATCCTCCTACGAGCAGTACTTC. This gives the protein CASSTRGGVSSYEQYF.

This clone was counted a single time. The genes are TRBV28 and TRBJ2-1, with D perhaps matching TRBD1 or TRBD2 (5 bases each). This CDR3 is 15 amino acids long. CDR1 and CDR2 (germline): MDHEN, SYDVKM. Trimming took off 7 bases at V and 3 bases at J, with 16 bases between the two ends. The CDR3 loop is CASKGSLAGYNEQFF. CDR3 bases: TGTGCCAGCAAGGGGAGTCTAGCTGGCTACAATGAGCAGTTCTTC.

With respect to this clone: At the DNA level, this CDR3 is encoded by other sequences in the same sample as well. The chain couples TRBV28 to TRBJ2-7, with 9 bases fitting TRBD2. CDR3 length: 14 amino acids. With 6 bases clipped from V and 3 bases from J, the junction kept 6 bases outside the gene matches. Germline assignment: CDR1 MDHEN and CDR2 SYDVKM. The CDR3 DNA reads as TGTGCCAGCAGATTAGCGGGAGAGGGCTACGAGCAGTACTTC. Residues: CASRLAGEGYEQYF.

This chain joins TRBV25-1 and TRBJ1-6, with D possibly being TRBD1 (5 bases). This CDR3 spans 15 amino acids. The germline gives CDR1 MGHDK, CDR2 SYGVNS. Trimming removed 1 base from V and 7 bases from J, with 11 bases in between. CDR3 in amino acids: CASSEFAGLNSPLHF. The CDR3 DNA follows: TGTGCCAGCAGTGAATTTGCGGGGCTAAATTCACCCCTCCACTTT.

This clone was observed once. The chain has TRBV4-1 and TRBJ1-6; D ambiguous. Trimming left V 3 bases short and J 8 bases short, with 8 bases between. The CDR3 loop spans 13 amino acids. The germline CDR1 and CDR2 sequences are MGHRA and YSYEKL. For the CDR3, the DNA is TGCGCCAGCAGCCAGGCCCAGGATTCACCCCTCCACTTT. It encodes CASSQAQDSPLHF.

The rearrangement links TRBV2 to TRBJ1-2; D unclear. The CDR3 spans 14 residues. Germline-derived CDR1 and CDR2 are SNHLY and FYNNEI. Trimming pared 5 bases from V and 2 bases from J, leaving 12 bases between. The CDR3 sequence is CASSPTWGNYGYTF. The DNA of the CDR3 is TGTGCCAGCAGTCCAACTTGGGGAAACTATGGCTACACCTTC.

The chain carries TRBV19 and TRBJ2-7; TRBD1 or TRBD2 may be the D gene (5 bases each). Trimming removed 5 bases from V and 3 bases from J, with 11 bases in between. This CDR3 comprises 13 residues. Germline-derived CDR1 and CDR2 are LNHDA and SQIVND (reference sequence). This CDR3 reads CASSPGQNYEQYF. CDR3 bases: TGTGCCAGTAGTCCGGGGCAAAACTACGAGCAGTACTTC.

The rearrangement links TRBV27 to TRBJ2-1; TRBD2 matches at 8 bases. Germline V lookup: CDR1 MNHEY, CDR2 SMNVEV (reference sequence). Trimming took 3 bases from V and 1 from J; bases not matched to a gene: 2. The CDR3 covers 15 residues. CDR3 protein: CASSFGGRSYNEQFF. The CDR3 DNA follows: TGTGCCAGCAGTTTCGGCGGGAGGTCCTACAATGAGCAGTTCTTC.

Here the CDR3 reads CASSTAGAGGSHEQFF. CDR3 bases: TGTGCCAGCAGCACCGCCGGAGCGGGAGGTTCCCATGAGCAGTTCTTC. V usage is TRBV28 and J usage is TRBJ2-1; TRBD2 matches 9 bases. CDR3 length equals 16 residues. Germline CDR1 and CDR2: MDHEN and SYDVKM. Trimming cost V 6 bases and J 8 bases; bases outside gene matches: 14.

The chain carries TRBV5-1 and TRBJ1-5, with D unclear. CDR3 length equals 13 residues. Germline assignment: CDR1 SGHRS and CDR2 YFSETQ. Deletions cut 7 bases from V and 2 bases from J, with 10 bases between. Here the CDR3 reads CASSSEGNQPQHF. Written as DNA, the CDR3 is TGCGCCAGCTCGAGCGAGGGCAATCAGCCCCAGCATTTT.

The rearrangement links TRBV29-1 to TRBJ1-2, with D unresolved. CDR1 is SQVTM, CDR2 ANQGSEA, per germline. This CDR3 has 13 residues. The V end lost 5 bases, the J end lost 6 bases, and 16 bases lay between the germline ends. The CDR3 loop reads CSVPSSAWDGYTF. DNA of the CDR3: TGCAGCGTTCCCAGCTCTGCTTGGGATGGCTACACCTTC.

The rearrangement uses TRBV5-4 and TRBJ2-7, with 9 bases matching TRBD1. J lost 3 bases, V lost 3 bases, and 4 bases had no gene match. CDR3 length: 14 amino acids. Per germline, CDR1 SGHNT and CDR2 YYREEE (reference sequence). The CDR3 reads CASSYSTGGYEQYF. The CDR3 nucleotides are TGTGCCAGCAGCTACTCGACAGGGGGCTACGAGCAGTACTTC.

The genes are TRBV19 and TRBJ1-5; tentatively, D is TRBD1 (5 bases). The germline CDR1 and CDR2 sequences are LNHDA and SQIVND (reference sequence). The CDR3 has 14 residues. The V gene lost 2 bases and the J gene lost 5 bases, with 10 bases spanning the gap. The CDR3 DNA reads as TGTGCCAGTAGTATAACAGGATCGTATCAGCCCCAGCATTTT. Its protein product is CASSITGSYQPQHF.

This CDR3 is CASSAPGSGNTIYF. In DNA, the CDR3 is TGTGCCAGCAGTGCCCCGGGCTCTGGAAACACCATATATTTT. This rearrangement joins TRBV25-1 to TRBJ1-3; D is ambiguous. The CDR3 contains 14 residues. CDR1 is MGHDK and CDR2 is SYGVNS in the germline V gene. Trimming removed 4 bases at V and 0 bases at J, with 7 bases between.

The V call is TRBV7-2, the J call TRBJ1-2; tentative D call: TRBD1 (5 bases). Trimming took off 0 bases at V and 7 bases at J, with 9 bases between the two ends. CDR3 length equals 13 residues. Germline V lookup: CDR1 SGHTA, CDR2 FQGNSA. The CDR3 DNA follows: TGTGCCAGCAGCTTAGCGGAGGGGTTTGGCTACACCTTC. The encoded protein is CASSLAEGFGYTF.

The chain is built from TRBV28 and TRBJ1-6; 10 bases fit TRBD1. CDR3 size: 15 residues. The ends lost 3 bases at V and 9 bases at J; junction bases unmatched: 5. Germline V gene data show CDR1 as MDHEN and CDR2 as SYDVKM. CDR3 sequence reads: CASSFRTGGFSPLHF. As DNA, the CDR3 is TGTGCCAGCAGTTTCCGGACAGGGGGATTTTCACCCCTCCACTTT.

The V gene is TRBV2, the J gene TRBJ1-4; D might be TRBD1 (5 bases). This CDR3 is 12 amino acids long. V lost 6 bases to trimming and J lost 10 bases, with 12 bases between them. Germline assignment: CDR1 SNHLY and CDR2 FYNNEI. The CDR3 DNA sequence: TGTGCCAGCAGCCGAGGGGCCCGAAAACTGTTTTTT. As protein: CASSRGARKLFF. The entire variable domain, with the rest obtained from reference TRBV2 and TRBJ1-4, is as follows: EPEVTQTPSHQVTQMGQEVILRCVPISNHLYFYWYRQILGQKVEFLVSFYNNEISEKSEIFDDQFSVERPDGSNFTLKIRSTKLEDSAMYFCASSRGARKLFFGSGTQLSVL.

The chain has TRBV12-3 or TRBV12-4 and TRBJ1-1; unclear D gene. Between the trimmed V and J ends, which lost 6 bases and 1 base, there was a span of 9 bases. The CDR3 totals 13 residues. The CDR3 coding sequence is TGTGCCAGCAGCCTCGCAAGGAACACTGAAGCTTTCTTT. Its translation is CASSLARNTEAFF.

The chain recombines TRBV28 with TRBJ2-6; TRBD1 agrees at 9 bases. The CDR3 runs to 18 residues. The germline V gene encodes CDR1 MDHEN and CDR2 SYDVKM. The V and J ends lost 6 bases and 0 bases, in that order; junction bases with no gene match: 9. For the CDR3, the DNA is TGTGCCAGCAGCCGCTTGGGACAGGGCAACTCTGGGGCCAACGTCCTGACTTTC. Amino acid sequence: CASSRLGQGNSGANVLTF.

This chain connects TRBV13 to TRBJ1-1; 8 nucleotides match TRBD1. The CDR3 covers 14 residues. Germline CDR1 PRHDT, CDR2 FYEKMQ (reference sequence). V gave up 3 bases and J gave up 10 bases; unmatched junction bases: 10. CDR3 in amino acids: CASSFDRGLGRAFF. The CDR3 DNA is TGTGCCAGCAGCTTCGACAGGGGCTTGGGTCGAGCTTTCTTT.

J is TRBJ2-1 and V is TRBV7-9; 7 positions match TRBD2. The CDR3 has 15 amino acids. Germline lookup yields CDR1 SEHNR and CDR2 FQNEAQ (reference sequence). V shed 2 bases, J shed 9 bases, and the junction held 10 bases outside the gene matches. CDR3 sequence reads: CASSLWAGASGEQFF. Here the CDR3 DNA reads TGTGCCAGCAGCTTATGGGCGGGAGCTTCTGGTGAGCAGTTCTTC.

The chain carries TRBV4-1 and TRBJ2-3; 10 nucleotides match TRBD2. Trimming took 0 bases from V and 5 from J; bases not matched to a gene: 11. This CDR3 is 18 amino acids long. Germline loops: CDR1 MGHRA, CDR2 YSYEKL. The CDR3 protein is CASSQEGSGRGVGDTQYF. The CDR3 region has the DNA TGCGCCAGCAGCCAAGAGGGGAGCGGGAGGGGAGTAGGAGATACGCAGTATTTT.

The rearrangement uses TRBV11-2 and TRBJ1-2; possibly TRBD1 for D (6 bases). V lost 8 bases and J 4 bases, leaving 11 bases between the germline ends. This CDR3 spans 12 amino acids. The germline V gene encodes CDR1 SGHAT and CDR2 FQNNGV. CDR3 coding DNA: TGTGCCAGCGCTACAGGGTCCTATGGCTACACCTTC. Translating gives CASATGSYGYTF.

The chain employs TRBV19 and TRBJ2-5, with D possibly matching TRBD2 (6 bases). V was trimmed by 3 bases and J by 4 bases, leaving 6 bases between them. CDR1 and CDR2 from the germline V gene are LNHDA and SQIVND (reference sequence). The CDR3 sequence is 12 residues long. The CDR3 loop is CASSMGGETQYF. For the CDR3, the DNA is TGTGCCAGTAGTATGGGGGGAGAGACCCAGTACTTC.

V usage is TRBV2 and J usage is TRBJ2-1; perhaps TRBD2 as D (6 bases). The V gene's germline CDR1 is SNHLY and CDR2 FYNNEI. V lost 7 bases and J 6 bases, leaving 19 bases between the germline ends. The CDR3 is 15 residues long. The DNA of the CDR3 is TGTGCCAGCACCCCGGACTACATTGCGGTCAATGAGCAGTTCTTC. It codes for CASTPDYIAVNEQFF.

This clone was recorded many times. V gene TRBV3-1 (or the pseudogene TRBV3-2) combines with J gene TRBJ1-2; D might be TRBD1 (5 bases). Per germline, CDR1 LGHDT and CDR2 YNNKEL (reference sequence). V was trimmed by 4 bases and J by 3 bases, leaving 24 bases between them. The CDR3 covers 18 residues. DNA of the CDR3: TGTGCCAGCAGCCCCCTTGGGGCCAGCCGCGTAAGGGACTATGGCTACACCTTC. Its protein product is CASSPLGASRVRDYGYTF.

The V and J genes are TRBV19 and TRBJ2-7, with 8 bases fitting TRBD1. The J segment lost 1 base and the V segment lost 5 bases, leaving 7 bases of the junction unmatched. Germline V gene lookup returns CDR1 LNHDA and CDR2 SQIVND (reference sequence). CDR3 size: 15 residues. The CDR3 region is CASSVTGVESYEQYF. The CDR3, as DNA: TGTGCCAGTAGTGTGACAGGGGTTGAATCCTACGAGCAGTACTTC. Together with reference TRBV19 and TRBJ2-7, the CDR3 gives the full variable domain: DGGITQSPKYLFRKEGQNVTLSCEQNLNHDAMYWYRQDPGQGLRLIYYSQIVNDFQKGDIAEGYSVSREKKESFPLTVTSAQKNPTAFYLCASSVTGVESYEQYFGPGTRLTVT.

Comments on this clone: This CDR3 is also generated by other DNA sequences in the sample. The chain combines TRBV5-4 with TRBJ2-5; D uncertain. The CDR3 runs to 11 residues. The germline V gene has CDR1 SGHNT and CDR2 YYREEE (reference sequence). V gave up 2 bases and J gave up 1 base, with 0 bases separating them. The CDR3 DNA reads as TGTGCCAGCAGCTTCCAAGAGACCCAGTACTTC. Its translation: CASSFQETQYF.

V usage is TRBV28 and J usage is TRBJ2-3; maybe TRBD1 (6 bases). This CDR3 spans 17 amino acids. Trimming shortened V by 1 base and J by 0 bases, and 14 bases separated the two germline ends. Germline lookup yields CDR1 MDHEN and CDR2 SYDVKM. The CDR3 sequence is CASSLYPPGQSTDTQYF. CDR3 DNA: TGTGCCAGCAGTTTATACCCCCCCGGACAGAGCACAGATACGCAGTATTTT. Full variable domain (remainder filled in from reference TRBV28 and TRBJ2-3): DVKVTQSSRYLVKRTGEKVFLECVQDMDHENMFWYRQDPGLGLRLIYFSYDVKMKEKGDIPEGYSVSREKKERFSLILESASTNQTSMYLCASSLYPPGQSTDTQYFGPGTRLTVL.